This TCR beta chain derives from a study of T cells in Graves' hyperthyroidism and ophthalmopathy. No ophthalmopathy progression within 18 months constituted stable Graves' hyperthyroidism. Uncontrolled infection, other autoimmune disease, pregnancy and lactation each barred patients from inclusion. Extraction of PBMCs used 9 to 10 ml of fresh peripheral blood. Notes on the study in general: Researchers found most expanded thyroid clonotypes above 0.001 in blood as well.

TCR beta CDR3 region amplification was performed from RNA transcripts. Primed by the HTBI set, a first-round RT-PCR was run on the TCR CDR3. TCRdb independently ran MiXCR on the multiplex PCR reads; one entry per CDR3 protein. The repertoire includes about 840,000 distinct CDR3 sequences, approximately 40% of them detected once, and 8.9% sits in the top ten. J gave up 1 base and V 10 bases, and 4 bases lay outside the gene matches. This CDR3 has 14 residues. The germline V gene has CDR1 ENHRY and CDR2 SYGVKD. This clonotype was seen a single time. As yet, its antigen is unknown. This chain uses TRBV10-3 with TRBJ1-5; 10 bases map to TRBD1. This TCR was recovered from a man younger than 30 with Graves' hyperthyroidism. Sequencing input: blood. The CDR3 is CATRTGGSNQPQHF. The CDR3 nucleotides read TGTGCCACCCGGACAGGGGGGAGCAATCAGCCCCAGCATTTT.